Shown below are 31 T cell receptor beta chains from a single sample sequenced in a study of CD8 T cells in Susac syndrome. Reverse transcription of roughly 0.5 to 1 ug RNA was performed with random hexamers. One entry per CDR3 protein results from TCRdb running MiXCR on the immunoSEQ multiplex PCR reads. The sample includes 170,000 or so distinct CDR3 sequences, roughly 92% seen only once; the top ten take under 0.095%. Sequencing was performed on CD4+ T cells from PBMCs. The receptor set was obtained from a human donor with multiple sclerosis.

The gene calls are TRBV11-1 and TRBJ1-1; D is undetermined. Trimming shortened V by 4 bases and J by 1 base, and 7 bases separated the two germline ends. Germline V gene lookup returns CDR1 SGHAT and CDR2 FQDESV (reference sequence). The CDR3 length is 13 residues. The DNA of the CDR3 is TGTGCCAGCAGCTGGGGTTCGAACACTGAAGCTTTCTTT. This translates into CASSWGSNTEAFF.

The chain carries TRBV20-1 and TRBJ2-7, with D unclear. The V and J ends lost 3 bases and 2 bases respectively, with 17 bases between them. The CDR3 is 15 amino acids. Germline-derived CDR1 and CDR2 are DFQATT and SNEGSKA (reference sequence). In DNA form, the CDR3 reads TGCAGTGCTAGCCGAGACCTTGAGAGAGCCTACGAGCAGTACTTC. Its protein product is CSASRDLERAYEQYF.

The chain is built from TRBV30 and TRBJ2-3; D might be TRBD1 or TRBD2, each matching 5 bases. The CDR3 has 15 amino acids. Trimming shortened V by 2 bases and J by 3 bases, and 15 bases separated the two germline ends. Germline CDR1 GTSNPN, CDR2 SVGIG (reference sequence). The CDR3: CAWSQGLPGTDTQYF. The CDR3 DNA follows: TGTGCCTGGAGTCAGGGCCTCCCGGGGACAGATACGCAGTATTTT.

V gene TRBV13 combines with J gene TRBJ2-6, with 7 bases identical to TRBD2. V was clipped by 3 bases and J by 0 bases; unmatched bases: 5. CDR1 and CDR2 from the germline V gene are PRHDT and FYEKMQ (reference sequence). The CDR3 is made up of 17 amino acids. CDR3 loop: CASSLWAGDSGANVLTF. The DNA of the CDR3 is TGTGCCAGCAGCTTGTGGGCGGGAGACTCTGGGGCCAACGTCCTGACTTTC.

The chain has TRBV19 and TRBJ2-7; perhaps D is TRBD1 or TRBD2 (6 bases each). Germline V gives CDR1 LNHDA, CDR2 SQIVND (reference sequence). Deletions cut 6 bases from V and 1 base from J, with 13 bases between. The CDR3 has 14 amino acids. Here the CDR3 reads CASSTGTWSYEQYF. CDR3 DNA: TGTGCCAGTAGCACAGGGACTTGGTCCTACGAGCAGTACTTC.

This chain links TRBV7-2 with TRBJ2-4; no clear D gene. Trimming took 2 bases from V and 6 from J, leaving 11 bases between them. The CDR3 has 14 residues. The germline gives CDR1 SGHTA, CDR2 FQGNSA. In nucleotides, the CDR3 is TGTGCCAGCAGCTTACTCCTGGACGGAAACATTCAGTACTTC. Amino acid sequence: CASSLLLDGNIQYF. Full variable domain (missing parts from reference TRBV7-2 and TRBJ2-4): GAGVSQSPSNKVTEKGKDVELRCDPISGHTALYWYRQSLGQGLEFLIYFQGNSAPDKSGLPSDRFSAERTGGSVSTLTIQRTQQEDSAVYLCASSLLLDGNIQYFGAGTRLSVL.

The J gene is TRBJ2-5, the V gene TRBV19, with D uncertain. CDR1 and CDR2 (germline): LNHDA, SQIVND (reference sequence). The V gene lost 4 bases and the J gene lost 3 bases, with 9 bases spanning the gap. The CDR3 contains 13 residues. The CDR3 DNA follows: TGTGCCAGTAGTAGTTGGGCAGAAGAGACCCAGTACTTC. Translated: CASSSWAEETQYF.

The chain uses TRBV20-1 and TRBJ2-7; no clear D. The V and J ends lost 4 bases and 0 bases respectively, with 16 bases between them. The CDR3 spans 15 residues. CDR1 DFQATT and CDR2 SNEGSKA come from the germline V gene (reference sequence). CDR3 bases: TGCAGTGCTACCGTAGAACTGGGAAGCTCCTACGAGCAGTACTTC. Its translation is CSATVELGSSYEQYF.

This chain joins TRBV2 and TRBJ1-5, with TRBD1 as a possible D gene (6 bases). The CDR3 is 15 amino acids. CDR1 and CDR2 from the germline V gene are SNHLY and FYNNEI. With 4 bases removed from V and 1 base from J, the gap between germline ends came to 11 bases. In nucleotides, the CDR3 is TGTGCCAGCAGTGTAAGGGGGGCGAGCAATCAGCCCCAGCATTTT. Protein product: CASSVRGASNQPQHF.

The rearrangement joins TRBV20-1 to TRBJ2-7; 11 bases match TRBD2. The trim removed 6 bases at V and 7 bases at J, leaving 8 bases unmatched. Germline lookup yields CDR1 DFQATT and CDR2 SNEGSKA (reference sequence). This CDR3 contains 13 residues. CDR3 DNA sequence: TGCAGTGCCGCACTAGCGGGAGTGGGAGAGCAGTACTTC. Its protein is CSAALAGVGEQYF.

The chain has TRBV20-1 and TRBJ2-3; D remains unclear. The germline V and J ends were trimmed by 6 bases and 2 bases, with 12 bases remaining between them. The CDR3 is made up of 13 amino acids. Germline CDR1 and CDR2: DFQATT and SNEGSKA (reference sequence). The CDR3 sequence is CSAPNLVTDTQYF. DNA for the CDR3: TGCAGTGCCCCTAATCTGGTCACAGATACGCAGTATTTT.

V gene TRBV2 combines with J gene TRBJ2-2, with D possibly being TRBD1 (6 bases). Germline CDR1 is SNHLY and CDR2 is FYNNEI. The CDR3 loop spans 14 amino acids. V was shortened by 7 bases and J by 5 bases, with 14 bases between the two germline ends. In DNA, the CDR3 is TGTGCCAGCAAGGAGGACAGTTGGACCGGGGAGCTGTTTTTT. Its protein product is CASKEDSWTGELFF.

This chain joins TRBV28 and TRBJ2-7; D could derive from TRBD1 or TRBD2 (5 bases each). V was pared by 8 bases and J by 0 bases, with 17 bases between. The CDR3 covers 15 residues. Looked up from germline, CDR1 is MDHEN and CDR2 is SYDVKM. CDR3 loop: CASEVGADSSYEQYF. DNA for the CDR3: TGTGCCAGCGAAGTCGGGGCAGACAGCTCCTACGAGCAGTACTTC.

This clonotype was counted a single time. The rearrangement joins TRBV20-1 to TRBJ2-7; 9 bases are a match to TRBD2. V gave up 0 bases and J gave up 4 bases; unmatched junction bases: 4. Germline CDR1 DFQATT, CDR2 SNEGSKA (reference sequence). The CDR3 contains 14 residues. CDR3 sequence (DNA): TGCAGTGCTAGAGAAGGCGGGAGGGGGTACGAGCAGTACTTC. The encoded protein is CSAREGGRGYEQYF.

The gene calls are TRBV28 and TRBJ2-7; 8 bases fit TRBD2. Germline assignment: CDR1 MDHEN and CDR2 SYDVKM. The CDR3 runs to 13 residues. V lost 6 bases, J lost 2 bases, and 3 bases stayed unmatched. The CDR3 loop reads CASRSGGPYEQYF. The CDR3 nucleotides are TGTGCCAGCAGGTCGGGAGGGCCCTACGAGCAGTACTTC.

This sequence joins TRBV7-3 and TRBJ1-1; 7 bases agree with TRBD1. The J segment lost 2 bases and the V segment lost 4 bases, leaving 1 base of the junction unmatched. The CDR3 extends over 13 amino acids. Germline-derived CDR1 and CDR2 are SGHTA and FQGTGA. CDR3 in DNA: TGTGCCAGCAGCTGGGACAGAAACACTGAAGCTTTCTTT. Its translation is CASSWDRNTEAFF.

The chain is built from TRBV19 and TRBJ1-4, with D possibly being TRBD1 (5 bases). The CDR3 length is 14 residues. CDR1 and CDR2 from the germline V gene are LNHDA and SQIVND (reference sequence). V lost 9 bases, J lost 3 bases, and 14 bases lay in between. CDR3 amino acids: CASQIDSSNEKLFF. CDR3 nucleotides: TGTGCCAGCCAAATTGACAGTTCTAATGAAAAACTGTTTTTT.

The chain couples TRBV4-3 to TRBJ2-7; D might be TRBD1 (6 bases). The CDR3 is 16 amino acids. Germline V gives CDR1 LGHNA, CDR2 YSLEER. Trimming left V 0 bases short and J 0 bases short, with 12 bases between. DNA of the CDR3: TGCGCCAGCAGCCAAGAGTGGGGGCAGAGCTCCTACGAGCAGTACTTC. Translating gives CASSQEWGQSSYEQYF.

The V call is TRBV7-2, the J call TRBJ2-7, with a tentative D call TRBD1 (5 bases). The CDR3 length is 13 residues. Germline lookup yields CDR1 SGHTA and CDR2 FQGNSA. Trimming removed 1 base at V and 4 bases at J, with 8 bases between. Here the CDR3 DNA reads TGTGCCAGCAGCTTAGACAGGCAATACGAGCAGTACTTC. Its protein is CASSLDRQYEQYF.

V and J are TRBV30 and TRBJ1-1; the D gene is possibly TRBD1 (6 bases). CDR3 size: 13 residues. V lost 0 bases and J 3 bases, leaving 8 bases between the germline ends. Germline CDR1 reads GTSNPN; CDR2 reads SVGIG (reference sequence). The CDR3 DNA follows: TGTGCCTGGAGTGTCTGGACAGACACTGAAGCTTTCTTT. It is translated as CAWSVWTDTEAFF.

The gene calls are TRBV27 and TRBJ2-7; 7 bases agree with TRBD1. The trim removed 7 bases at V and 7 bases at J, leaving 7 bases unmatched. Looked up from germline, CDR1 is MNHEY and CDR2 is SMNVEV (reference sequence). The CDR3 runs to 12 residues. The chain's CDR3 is CASTSTGEEQYF. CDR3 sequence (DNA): TGTGCCAGCACTTCCACAGGGGAAGAGCAGTACTTC.

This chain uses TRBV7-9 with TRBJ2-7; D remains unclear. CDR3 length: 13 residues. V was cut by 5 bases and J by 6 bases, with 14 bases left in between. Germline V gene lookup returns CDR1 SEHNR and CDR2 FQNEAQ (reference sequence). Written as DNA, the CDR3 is TGTGCCAGCAGCAAAGAGGCATTCCGCGAGCAGTACTTC. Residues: CASSKEAFREQYF.

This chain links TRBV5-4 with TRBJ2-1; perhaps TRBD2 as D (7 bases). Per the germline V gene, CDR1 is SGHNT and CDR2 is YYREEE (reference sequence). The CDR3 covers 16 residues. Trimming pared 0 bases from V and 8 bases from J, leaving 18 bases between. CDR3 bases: TGTGCCAGCAGCTTGGCCTTTGGCCAGGGGAGGGATGAGCAGTTCTTC. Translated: CASSLAFGQGRDEQFF.

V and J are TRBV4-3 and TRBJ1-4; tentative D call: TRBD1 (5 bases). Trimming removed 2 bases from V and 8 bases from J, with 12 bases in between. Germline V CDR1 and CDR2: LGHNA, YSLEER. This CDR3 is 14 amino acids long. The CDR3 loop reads CASSQSDSEEKLFF. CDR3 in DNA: TGCGCCAGCAGCCAATCTGACAGCGAGGAAAAACTGTTTTTT.

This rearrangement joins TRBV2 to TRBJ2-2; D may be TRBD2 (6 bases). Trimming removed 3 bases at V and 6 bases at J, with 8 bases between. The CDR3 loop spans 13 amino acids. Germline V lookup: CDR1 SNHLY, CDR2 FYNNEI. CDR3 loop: CASSESGAGELFF. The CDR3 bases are TGTGCCAGCAGTGAGTCGGGGGCCGGGGAGCTGTTTTTT.

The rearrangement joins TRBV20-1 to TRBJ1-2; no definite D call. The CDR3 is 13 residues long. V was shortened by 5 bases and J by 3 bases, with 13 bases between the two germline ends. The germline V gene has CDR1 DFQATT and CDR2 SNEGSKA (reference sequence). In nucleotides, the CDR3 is TGCAGTGCTGGAATCGGGTCTGACTATGGCTACACCTTC. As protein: CSAGIGSDYGYTF.

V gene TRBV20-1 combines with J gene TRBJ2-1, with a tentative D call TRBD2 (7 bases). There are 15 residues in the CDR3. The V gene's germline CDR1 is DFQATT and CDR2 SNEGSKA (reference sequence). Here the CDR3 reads CSAPGGEVPYNEQFF. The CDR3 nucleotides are TGCAGCGCCCCGGGGGGCGAGGTTCCCTACAATGAGCAGTTCTTC.

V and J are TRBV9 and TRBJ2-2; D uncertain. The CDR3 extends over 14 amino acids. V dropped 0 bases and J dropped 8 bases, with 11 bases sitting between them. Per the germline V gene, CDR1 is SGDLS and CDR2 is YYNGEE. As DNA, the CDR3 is TGTGCCAGCAGCGTAGATGTTGGGGTTGGGGAGCTGTTTTTT. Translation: CASSVDVGVGELFF.

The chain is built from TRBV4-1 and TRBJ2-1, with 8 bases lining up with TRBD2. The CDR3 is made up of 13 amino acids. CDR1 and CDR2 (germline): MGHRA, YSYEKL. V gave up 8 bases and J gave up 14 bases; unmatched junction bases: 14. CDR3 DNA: TGCGCCAGCTCCGAGCGGGAGTTTAGTATTAAGTTCTTC. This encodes CASSEREFSIKFF.

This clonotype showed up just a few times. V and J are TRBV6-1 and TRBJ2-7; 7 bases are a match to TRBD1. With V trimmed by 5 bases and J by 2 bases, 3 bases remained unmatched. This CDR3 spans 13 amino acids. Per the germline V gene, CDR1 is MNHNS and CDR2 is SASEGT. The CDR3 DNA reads TGTGCCAGCAGTCGGACAGGTCCCTACGAGCAGTACTTC. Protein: CASSRTGPYEQYF.

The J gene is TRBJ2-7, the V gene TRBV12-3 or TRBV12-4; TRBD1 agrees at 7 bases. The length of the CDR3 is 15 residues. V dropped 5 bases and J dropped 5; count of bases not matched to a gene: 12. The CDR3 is CASSGTDRAKDEQYF. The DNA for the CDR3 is TGTGCCAGCAGTGGGACCGACAGGGCAAAGGACGAGCAGTACTTC.